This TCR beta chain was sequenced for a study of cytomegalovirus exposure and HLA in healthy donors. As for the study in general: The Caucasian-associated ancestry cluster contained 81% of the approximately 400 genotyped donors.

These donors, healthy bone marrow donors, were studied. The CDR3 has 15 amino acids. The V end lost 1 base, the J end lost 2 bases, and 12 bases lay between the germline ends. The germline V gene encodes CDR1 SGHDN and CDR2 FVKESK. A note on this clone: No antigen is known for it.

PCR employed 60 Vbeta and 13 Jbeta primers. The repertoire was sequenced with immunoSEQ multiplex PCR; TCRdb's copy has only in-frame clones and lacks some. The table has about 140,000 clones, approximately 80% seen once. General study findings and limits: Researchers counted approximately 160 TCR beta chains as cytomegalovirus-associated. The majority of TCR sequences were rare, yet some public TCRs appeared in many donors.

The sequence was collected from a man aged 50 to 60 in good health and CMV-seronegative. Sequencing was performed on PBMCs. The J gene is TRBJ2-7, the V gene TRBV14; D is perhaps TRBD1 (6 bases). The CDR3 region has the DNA TGTGCCAGCAGCCAAGGGCCCGGGACACCCTACGAGCAGTACTTC. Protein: CASSQGPGTPYEQYF.